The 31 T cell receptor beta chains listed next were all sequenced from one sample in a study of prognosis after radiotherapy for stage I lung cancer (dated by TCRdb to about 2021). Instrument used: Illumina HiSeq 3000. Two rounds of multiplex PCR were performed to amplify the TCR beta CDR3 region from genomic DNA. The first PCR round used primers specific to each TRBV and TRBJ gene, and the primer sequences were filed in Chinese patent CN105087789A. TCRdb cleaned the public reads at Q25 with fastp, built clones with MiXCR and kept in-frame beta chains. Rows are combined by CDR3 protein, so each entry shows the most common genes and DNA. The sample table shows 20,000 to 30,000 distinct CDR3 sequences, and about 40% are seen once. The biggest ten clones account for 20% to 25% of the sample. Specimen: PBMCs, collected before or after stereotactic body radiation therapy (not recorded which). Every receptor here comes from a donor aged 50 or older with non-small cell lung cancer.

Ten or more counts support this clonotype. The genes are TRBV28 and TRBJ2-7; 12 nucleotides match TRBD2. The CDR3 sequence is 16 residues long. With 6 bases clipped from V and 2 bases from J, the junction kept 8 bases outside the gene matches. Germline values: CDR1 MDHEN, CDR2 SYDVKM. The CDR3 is CASSTQTSGRPYEQYF. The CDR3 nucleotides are TGTGCCAGCAGCACACAGACTAGCGGGAGACCCTACGAGCAGTACTTC.

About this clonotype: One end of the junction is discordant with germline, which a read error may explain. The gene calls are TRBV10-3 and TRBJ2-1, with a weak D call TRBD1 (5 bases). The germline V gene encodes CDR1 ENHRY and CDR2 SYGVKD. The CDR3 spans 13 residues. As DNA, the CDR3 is TGTGCCACCAGTGGGGCGGTGAGCAATGAGCAGTTCTTC. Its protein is CATSGAVSNEQFF.

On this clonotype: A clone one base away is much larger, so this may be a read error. CDR3 amino acids: CASSQVTRGVSYEQYF. In nucleotides, the CDR3 is TGCGCCAGCAGCCAGGTTACTAGAGGAGTCTCCTACGAGCAGTACTTC. J is TRBJ2-7 and V is TRBV7-9, with D possibly being TRBD2 (5 bases). Germline values: CDR1 SEHNR, CDR2 FQNEAQ (reference sequence). The CDR3 loop spans 16 amino acids.

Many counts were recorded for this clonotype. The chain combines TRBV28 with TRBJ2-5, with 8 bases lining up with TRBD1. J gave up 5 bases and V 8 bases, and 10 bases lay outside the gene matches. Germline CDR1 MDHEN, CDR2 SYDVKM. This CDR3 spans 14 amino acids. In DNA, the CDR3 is TGTGCCAGCGTAGGACAGGGATCGTTGGAGACCCAGTACTTC. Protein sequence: CASVGQGSLETQYF.

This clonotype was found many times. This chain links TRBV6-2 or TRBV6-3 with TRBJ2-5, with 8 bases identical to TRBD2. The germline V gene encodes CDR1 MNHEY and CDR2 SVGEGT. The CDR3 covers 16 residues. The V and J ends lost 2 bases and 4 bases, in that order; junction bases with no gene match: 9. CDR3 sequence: CASSYEGSGITETQYF. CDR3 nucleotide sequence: TGTGCCAGCAGTTACGAGGGTAGCGGGATTACAGAGACCCAGTACTTC.

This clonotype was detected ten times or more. The CDR3 bases are TGTGCCAGCAGCCAAAGCGGGAGCATAGGTTGGGATGAGCAGTTCTTC. Translated: CASSQSGSIGWDEQFF. The chain employs TRBV4-2 and TRBJ2-1; 8 positions agree with TRBD2. The V gene end was trimmed by 2 bases and the J gene end by 8 bases; junction bases not matched to a gene: 11. CDR3 length: 16 residues. From germline, CDR1 is LGHNA and CDR2 YNFKEQ.

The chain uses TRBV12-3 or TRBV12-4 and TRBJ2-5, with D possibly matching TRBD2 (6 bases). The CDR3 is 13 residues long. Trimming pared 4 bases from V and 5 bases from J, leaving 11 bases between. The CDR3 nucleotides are TGTGCCAGCAGTTCGACTAGGGTGGAGACCCAGTACTTC. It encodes CASSSTRVETQYF.

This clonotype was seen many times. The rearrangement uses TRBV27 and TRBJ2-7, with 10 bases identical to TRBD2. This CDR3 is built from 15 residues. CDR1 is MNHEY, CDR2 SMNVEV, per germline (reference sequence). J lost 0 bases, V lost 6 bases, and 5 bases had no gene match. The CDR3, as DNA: TGTGCCAGCAGAGGACTAGCGGACCTCTCCTACGAGCAGTACTTC. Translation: CASRGLADLSYEQYF.

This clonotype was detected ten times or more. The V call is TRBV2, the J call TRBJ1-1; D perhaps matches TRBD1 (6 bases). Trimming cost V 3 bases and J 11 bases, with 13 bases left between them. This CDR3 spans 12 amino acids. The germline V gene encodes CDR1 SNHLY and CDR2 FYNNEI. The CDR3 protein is CASSDGGGAAFF. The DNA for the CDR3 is TGTGCCAGCAGTGACGGCGGGGGGGCGGCTTTCTTT.

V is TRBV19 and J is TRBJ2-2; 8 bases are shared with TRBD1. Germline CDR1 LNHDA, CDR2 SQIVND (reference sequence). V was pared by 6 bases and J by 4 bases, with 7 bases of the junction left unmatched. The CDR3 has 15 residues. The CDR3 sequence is CASRQGERFTGELFF. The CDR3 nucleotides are TGTGCCAGTAGACAGGGGGAACGGTTCACCGGGGAGCTGTTTTTT.

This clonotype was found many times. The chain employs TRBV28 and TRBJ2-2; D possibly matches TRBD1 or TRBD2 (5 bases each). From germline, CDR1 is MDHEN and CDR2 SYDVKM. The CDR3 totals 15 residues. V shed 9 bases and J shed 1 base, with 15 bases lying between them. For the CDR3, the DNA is TGTGCCAGTCAGTCGGGACCTTTGAACACCGGGGAGCTGTTTTTT. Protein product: CASQSGPLNTGELFF.

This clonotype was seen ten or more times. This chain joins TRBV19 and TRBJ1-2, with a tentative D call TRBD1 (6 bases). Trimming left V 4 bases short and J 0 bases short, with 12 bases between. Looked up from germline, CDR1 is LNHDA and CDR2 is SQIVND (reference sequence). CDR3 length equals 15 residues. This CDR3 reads CASSTERGSNYGYTF. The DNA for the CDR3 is TGTGCCAGTAGTACCGAAAGGGGGTCTAACTATGGCTACACCTTC.

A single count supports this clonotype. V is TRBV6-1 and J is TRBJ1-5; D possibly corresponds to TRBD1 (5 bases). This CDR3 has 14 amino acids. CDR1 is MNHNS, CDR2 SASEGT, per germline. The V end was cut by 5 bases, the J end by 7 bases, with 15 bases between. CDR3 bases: TGTGCCAGCAGTCGCCCGGGGGGAGGGCAGCCCCAGCATTTT. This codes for CASSRPGGGQPQHF.

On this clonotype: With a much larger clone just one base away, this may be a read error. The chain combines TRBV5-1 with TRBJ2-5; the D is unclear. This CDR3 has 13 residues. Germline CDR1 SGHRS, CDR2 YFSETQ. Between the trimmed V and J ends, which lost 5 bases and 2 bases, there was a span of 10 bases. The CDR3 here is CASSSRRQETQYF. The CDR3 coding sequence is TGCGCCAGCAGTAGTAGGAGACAAGAGACCCAGTACTTC.

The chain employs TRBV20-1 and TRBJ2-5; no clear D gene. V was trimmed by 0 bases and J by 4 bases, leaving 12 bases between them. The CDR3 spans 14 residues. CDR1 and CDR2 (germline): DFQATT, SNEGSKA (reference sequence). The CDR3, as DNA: TGCAGTGCTAGAGATTGGCGGAATTTAGAGACCCAGTACTTC. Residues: CSARDWRNLETQYF.

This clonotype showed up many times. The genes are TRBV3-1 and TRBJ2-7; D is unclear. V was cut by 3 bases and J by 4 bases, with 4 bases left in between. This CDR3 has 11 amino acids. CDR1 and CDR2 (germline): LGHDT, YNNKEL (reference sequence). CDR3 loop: CASSQNYEQYF. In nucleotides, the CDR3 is TGTGCCAGCAGCCAGAATTACGAGCAGTACTTC.

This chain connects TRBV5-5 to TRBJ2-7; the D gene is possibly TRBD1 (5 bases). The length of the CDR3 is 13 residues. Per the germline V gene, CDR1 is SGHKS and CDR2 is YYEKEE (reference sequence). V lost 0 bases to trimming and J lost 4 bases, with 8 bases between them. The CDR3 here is CASSLDRGYEQYF. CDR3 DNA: TGTGCCAGCAGCTTGGATAGGGGTTACGAGCAGTACTTC.

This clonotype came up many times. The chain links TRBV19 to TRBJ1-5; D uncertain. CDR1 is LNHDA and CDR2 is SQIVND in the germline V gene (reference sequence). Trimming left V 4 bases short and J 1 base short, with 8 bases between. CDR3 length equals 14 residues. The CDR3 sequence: CASSRRPSNQPQHF. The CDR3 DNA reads TGTGCCAGTAGTAGACGGCCGAGCAATCAGCCCCAGCATTTT.

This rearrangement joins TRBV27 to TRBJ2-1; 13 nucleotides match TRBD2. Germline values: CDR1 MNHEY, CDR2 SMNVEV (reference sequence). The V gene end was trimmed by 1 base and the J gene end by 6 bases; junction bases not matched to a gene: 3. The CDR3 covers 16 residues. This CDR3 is CASSLLTSGRANEQFF. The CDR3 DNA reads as TGTGCCAGCAGTTTATTAACTAGCGGGAGGGCCAATGAGCAGTTCTTC.

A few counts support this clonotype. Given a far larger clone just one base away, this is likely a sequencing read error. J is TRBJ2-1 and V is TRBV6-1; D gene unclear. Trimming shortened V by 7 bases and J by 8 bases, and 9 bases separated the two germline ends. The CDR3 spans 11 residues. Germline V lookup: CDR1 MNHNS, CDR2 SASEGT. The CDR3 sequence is CASIFLHEQFF. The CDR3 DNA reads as TGTGCCAGCATTTTTCTCCATGAGCAGTTCTTC.

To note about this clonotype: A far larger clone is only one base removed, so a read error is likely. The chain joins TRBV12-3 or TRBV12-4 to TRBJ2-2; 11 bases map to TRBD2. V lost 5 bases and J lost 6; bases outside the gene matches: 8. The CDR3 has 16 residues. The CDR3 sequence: CASSPMVLAGAGELFF. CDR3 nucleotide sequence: TGTGCCAGCAGTCCTATGGTACTAGCGGGAGCCGGGGAGCTGTTTTTT.

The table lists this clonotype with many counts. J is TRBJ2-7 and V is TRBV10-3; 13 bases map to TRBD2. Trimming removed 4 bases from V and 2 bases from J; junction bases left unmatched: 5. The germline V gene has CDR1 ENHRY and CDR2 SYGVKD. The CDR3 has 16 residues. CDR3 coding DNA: TGTGCCATCAGTGCTACTAGCGGGAGGGACCCCTACGAGCAGTACTTC. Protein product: CAISATSGRDPYEQYF.

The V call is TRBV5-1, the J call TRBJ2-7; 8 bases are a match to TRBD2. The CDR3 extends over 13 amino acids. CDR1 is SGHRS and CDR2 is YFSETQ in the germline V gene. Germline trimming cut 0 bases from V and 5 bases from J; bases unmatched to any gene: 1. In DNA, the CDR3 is TGCGCCAGCAGCTTGGGGACTAGCAACGAGCAGTACTTC. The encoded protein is CASSLGTSNEQYF.

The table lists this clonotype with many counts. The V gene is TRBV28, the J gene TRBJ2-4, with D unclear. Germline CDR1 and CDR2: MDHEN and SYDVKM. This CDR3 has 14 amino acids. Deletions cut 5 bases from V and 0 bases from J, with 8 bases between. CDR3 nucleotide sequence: TGTGCCAGCAGTGCCTTGGTAGCCAAAAACATTCAGTACTTC. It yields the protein CASSALVAKNIQYF.

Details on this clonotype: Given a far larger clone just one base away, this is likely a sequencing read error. The CDR3 region is CARSPLGTEAFF. CDR3 nucleotides: TGTGCCAGAAGCCCTCTGGGCACTGAAGCTTTCTTT. The V and J genes are TRBV6-2 or TRBV6-3 and TRBJ1-1; D is undetermined. Trimming took off 9 bases at V and 4 bases at J, with 12 bases between the two ends. There are 12 residues in the CDR3. Germline V gene lookup returns CDR1 MNHEY and CDR2 SVGEGT.

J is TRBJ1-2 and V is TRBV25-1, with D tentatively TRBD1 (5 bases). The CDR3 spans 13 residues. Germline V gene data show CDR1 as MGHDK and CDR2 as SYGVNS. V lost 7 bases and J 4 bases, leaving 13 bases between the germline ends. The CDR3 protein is CASIGWGSYGYTF. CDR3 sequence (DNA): TGTGCCAGCATCGGATGGGGGAGCTATGGCTACACCTTC.

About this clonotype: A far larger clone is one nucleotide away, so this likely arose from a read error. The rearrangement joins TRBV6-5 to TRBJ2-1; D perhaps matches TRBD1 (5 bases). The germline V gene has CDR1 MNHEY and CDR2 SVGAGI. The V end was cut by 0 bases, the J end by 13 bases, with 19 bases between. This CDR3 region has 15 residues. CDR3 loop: CASSYSSRVGETQFF. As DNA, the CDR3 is TGTGCCAGCAGTTACTCGAGCAGGGTAGGCGAGACCCAGTTCTTC.

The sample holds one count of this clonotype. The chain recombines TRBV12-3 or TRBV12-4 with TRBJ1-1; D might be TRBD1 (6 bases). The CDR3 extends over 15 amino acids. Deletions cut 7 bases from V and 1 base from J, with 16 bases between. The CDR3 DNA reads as TGTGCCAGCACTGAACATCCGGGACAGAACACTGAAGCTTTCTTT. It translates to CASTEHPGQNTEAFF.

The CDR3: CSARRRGAGTEAFF. Here the CDR3 DNA reads TGCAGTGCTAGAAGGCGGGGGGCGGGCACTGAAGCTTTCTTT. The V call is TRBV20-1, the J call TRBJ1-1, with a weak D call TRBD1 (6 bases). CDR1 is DFQATT, CDR2 SNEGSKA, per germline (reference sequence). The length of the CDR3 is 14 residues. V lost 2 bases to trimming and J lost 4 bases, with 14 bases between them.

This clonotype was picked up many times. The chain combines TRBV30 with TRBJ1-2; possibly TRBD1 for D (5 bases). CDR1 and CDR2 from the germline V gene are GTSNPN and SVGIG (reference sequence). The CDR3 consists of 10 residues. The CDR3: CALAWDGYTF. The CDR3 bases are TGTGCTCTTGCCTGGGACGGCTACACCTTC.

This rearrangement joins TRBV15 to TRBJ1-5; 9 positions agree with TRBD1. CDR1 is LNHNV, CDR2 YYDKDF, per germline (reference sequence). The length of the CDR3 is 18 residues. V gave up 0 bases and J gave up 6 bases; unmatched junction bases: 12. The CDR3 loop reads CATSRDLGQGGGSQPQHF. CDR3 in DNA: TGTGCCACCAGCAGAGATCTGGGACAGGGAGGGGGCAGTCAGCCCCAGCATTTT. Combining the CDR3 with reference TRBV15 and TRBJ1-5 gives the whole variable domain DAMVIQNPRYQVTQFGKPVTLSCSQTLNHNVMYWYQQKSSQAPKLLFHYYDKDFNNEADTPDNFQSRRPNTSFCFLDIRSPGLGDTAMYLCATSRDLGQGGGSQPQHFGDGTRLSIL.